A single sample is the source of the 15 T cell receptor beta chains below, sequenced in a study of blood T cell repertoires in COVID-19. Some clones are missing from TCRdb's copy, which holds only in-frame ones; the method was immunoSEQ multiplex PCR. The data contain roughly 250,000 clones, more than 60% of them singletons. The sample comprised peripheral blood. The receptors come from a middle-aged woman with active or convalescent COVID-19.

This clone was detected ten times or more. The rearrangement uses TRBV19 and TRBJ2-1, with 11 nucleotides matching TRBD2. This CDR3 region has 15 residues. Germline V gene data show CDR1 as LNHDA and CDR2 as SQIVND (reference sequence). Trimming cost V 6 bases and J 7 bases; bases outside gene matches: 8. The CDR3 loop reads CASSTPGLAVNEQFF. The CDR3 DNA is TGTGCCAGTAGCACTCCGGGACTAGCGGTTAATGAGCAGTTCTTC.

This clone has more than one count but fewer than ten. The rearrangement uses TRBV7-6 and TRBJ1-5; D is unresolved. Trimming left V 5 bases short and J 0 bases short, with 14 bases between. The germline CDR1 and CDR2 sequences are SGHVS and FNYEAQ. The CDR3 spans 16 residues. CDR3 sequence (DNA): TGTGCCAGCAGCCCCCGGGGTCTTCTTAGCAATCAGCCCCAGCATTTT. This encodes CASSPRGLLSNQPQHF.

The chain joins TRBV16 to TRBJ2-3; D might be TRBD2 (6 bases). The CDR3 consists of 13 residues. Trimming shortened V by 8 bases and J by 6 bases, and 15 bases separated the two germline ends. The germline V gene encodes CDR1 KGHSY and CDR2 FQNENV. The CDR3 loop reads CASAGPGGDTQYF. The CDR3, as DNA: TGTGCCAGCGCGGGGCCAGGAGGGGATACGCAGTATTTT.

This chain joins TRBV10-3 and TRBJ1-2; D is undetermined. The CDR3 contains 15 residues. Germline V gene lookup returns CDR1 ENHRY and CDR2 SYGVKD. Trimming shortened V by 7 bases and J by 2 bases, and 17 bases separated the two germline ends. CDR3 loop: CAITGAKDENYGYTF. CDR3 nucleotides: TGTGCCATCACGGGAGCGAAAGACGAGAACTATGGCTACACCTTC.

This clone was counted only a few times. At the DNA level, this CDR3 is encoded by other sequences in the same sample as well. The V and J genes are TRBV7-2 and TRBJ2-1, with 13 positions matching TRBD2. This CDR3 comprises 15 residues. Germline CDR1 and CDR2: SGHTA and FQGNSA. Germline trimming cut 5 bases from V and 4 bases from J; bases unmatched to any gene: 2. For the CDR3, the DNA is TGTGCCAGCAGCCTGGGACTAGCGGGATACAATGAGCAGTTCTTC. Residues: CASSLGLAGYNEQFF. The full variable domain, completed using reference TRBV7-2 and TRBJ2-1, is GAGVSQSPSNKVTEKGKDVELRCDPISGHTALYWYRQSLGQGLEFLIYFQGNSAPDKSGLPSDRFSAERTGGSVSTLTIQRTQQEDSAVYLCASSLGLAGYNEQFFGPGTRLTVL.

This clone was recorded at least ten times. The chain links TRBV19 to TRBJ2-3, with TRBD1 identical over 7 bases. The CDR3 spans 12 residues. Germline V CDR1 and CDR2: LNHDA, SQIVND (reference sequence). Trimming took 9 bases from V and 4 from J; bases not matched to a gene: 4. CDR3 loop: CASEQGSDTQYF. CDR3 sequence (DNA): TGTGCCAGCGAACAGGGGTCAGATACGCAGTATTTT.

The chain has TRBV5-3 and TRBJ1-1; 7 bases align to TRBD1. TRBV5-3 is labeled an ORF, and its function is uncertain. This CDR3 comprises 14 residues. V was clipped by 2 bases and J by 5 bases; unmatched bases: 6. CDR3 amino acids: CARSLGGSRTEAFF. The CDR3 coding sequence is TGTGCCAGAAGCTTAGGGGGCTCTAGGACTGAAGCTTTCTTT.

This sequence joins TRBV9 and TRBJ2-7; no definite D call. The CDR3 consists of 12 residues. CDR1 and CDR2 (germline): SGDLS, YYNGEE. Trimming cost V 3 bases and J 2 bases, with 6 bases left between them. The CDR3 protein is CASSGAAYEQYF. The CDR3 DNA is TGTGCCAGCAGCGGGGCAGCCTACGAGCAGTACTTC.

Only a few counts were recorded for this clone. CDR3 protein: CASSSRLAGGTDTQYF. The DNA for the CDR3 is TGTGCCAGCAGCTCCCGACTAGCGGGGGGAACAGATACGCAGTATTTT. This sequence joins TRBV3-1 (or the pseudogene TRBV3-2) and TRBJ2-3; TRBD2 aligns across 13 bases. After removal of 5 bases from V and 3 bases from J, the junction contained 5 bases not matched to a gene. CDR1 is LGHDT, CDR2 YNNKEL, per germline (reference sequence). This CDR3 is built from 16 residues.

The chain employs TRBV7-9 and TRBJ1-5; 9 nucleotides match TRBD1. The CDR3 totals 18 residues. Germline CDR1 SEHNR, CDR2 FQNEAQ (reference sequence). The J segment lost 7 bases and the V segment lost 6 bases, leaving 19 bases of the junction unmatched. The CDR3 DNA reads as TGTGCCAGCAGTTTCGGGTGGGACAGGGACGGCGGTGGGCAGCCCCAGCATTTT. Protein sequence: CASSFGWDRDGGGQPQHF.

The J gene is TRBJ1-5, the V gene TRBV28, with D possibly matching TRBD1 (5 bases). The CDR3 contains 14 residues. Per the germline V gene, CDR1 is MDHEN and CDR2 is SYDVKM. V lost 7 bases and J 5 bases, leaving 15 bases between the germline ends. CDR3 DNA sequence: TGTGCCAGCAACATAGGGGCCCTTCATCAGCCCCAGCATTTT. Amino acids: CASNIGALHQPQHF. Full variable domain (rest looked up from reference TRBV28 and TRBJ1-5): DVKVTQSSRYLVKRTGEKVFLECVQDMDHENMFWYRQDPGLGLRLIYFSYDVKMKEKGDIPEGYSVSREKKERFSLILESASTNQTSMYLCASNIGALHQPQHFGDGTRLSIL.

The gene calls are TRBV3-1 (or the pseudogene TRBV3-2) and TRBJ2-2; TRBD2 agrees at 9 bases. Trimming cost V 0 bases and J 1 base; bases outside gene matches: 9. This CDR3 comprises 19 residues. Germline V gene data show CDR1 as LGHDT and CDR2 as YNNKEL (reference sequence). This chain's CDR3 is CASSQDASGGSMNTGELFF. Written as DNA, the CDR3 is TGTGCCAGCAGCCAAGATGCCAGCGGGGGGTCGATGAACACCGGGGAGCTGTTTTTT.

This rearrangement joins TRBV5-4 to TRBJ2-7; D unresolved. Germline V gives CDR1 SGHNT, CDR2 YYREEE (reference sequence). This CDR3 contains 15 residues. V dropped 4 bases and J dropped 3 bases, with 17 bases sitting between them. CDR3 sequence reads: CASSHRSRSDYEQYF. The CDR3 nucleotides read TGTGCCAGCAGCCACCGTTCGAGGTCGGACTACGAGCAGTACTTC. Using reference TRBV5-4 and TRBJ2-7 for the parts outside the CDR3, the full variable domain is ETGVTQSPTHLIKTRGQQVTLRCSSQSGHNTVSWYQQALGQGPQFIFQYYREEENGRGNFPPRFSGLQFPNYSSELNVNALELDDSALYLCASSHRSRSDYEQYFGPGTRLTVT.

The chain combines TRBV6-4 with TRBJ1-5, with no clear D. The CDR3 spans 15 residues. Germline V lookup: CDR1 MRHNA, CDR2 SNTAGT. The V and J ends lost 3 bases and 0 bases respectively, with 9 bases between them. The CDR3 coding sequence is TGTGCCAGCAGTGAGGACCGGGGTAGCAATCAGCCCCAGCATTTT. This encodes CASSEDRGSNQPQHF.

The chain employs TRBV10-2 and TRBJ2-7; D remains unclear. Looked up from germline, CDR1 is WSHSY and CDR2 is SAAADI. V was pared by 8 bases and J by 3 bases, with 11 bases between. This CDR3 has 12 amino acids. The CDR3 DNA follows: TGCGCCAGCTCCCTAGGTCTCTACGAGCAGTACGTC. This sequence encodes CASSLGLYEQYV.